This T cell receptor (beta chain) was recorded in a study of T cells in Graves' hyperthyroidism and ophthalmopathy. Points on this clonotype: A read error may account for a junction end that differs from germline.

The CDR3 contains 12 residues. From germline, CDR1 is SNHLY and CDR2 FYNNEI. Amplification of TCR beta CDR3 regions was performed using RNA transcripts as template. The HTBI set primed first-round TCR CDR3 RT-PCR. TCRdb passed the multiplex PCR reads through MiXCR, listing each CDR3 protein once. The sample carries fewer than 350,000 distinct CDR3 sequences, roughly 20% recorded once. Graves' hyperthyroidism is called stable when ophthalmopathy does not progress within 18 months. This sequence joins TRBV2 and TRBJ2-7; a weak D match, TRBD1 (5 bases). The source material was blood. This receptor was taken from a woman aged 50 to 60 with Graves' hyperthyroidism. CDR3 residues: CASGAYSYGQYF. The CDR3 coding sequence is TGTGCCAGCGGGGCTTACTCCTACGGGCAGTACTTC.